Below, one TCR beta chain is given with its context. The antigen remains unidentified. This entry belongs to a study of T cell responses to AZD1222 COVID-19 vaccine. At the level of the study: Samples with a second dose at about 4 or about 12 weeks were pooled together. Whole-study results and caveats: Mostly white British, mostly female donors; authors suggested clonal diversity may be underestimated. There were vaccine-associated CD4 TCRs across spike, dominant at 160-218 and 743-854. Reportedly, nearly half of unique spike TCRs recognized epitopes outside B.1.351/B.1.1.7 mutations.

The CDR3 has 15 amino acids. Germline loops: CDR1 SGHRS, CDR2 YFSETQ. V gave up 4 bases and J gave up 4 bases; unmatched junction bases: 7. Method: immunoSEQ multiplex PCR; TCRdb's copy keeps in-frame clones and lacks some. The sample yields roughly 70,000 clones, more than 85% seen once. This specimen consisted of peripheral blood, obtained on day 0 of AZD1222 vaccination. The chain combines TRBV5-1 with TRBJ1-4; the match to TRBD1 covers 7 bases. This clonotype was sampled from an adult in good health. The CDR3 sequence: CASSRAGTDNEKLFF. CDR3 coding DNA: TGCGCCAGCAGCCGAGCCGGGACAGATAATGAAAAACTGTTTTTT.